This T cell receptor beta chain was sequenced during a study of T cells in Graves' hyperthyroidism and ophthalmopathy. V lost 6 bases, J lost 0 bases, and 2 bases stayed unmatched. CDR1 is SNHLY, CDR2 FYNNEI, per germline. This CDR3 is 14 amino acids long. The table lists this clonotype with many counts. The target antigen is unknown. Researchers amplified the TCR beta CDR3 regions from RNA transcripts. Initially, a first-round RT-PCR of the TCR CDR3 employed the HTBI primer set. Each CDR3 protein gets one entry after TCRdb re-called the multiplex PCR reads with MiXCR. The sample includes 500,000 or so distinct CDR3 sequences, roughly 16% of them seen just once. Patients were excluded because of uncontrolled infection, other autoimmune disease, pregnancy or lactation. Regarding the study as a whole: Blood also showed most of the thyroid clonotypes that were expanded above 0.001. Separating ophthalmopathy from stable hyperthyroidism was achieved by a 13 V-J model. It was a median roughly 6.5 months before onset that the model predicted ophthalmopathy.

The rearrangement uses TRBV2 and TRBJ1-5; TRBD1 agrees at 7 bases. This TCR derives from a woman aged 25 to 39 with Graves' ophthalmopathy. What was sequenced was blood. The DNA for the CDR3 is TGTGCCAGCAGGGGGACAGTTAGCAATCAGCCCCAGCATTTT. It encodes CASRGTVSNQPQHF.